This T cell receptor beta chain was sequenced in a study of molecular identifiers for immune sequencing clone quantification. Overall study: The replicates split RNA from around 20,000 or 100,000 naive CD8 cells five ways and sequenced four. Whole-study findings and limits: A shared barcode on identical TCR molecules could lead to underestimated sizes for highly expanded clones.

This clonotype occurred many times. Its target is not known. CDR1 and CDR2 from the germline V gene are SEHNR and FQNEAQ (reference sequence). This CDR3 comprises 13 residues. V lost 4 bases to trimming and J lost 7 bases; unmatched junction nucleotides: 7. TCRdb reprocessed the PCR reads with MiXCR, giving one entry per CDR3 protein. This sample carries roughly 97,000 distinct CDR3 sequences, more than 20% of them seen once, and the ten largest clones take roughly 0.94%. The chain recombines TRBV7-9 with TRBJ2-7; 7 bases agree with TRBD1. This receptor was taken from a human donor in good health. Some libraries in this study had Jurkat cell RNA spiked in. Sequenced material: naive CD8+ T cells from blood, with Jurkat cell RNA spiked in. Sample subset: FACS-sorted CD8+CD4-CCR7+CD45RA+ naive T cells. The chain's CDR3 is CASSWQGVGEQYF. CDR3 coding DNA: TGTGCCAGCAGCTGGCAGGGGGTTGGGGAGCAGTACTTC. Drawing the rest from reference TRBV7-9 and TRBJ2-7, the complete variable domain is DTGVSQNPRHKITKRGQNVTFRCDPISEHNRLYWYRQTLGQGPEFLTYFQNEAQLEKSRLLSDRFSAERPKGSFSTLEIQRTEQGDSAMYLCASSWQGVGEQYFGPGTRLTVT.